These T cell receptor beta chains were read from a single sample in a study of blood T cell repertoires in COVID-19. Generated by immunoSEQ multiplex PCR, the TCRdb table keeps only in-frame clones and is missing some. The table shows 95,000 to 150,000 clones, with roughly 70% occurring only once. Input material: peripheral blood. The receptors shown here come from a human donor with acute or convalescent COVID-19. The donor label of this sample is uncertain. CDR3s include the opening cysteine and the closing phenylalanine or tryptophan. D genes are given only for firm matches. Not all rows give a size; the values are once, few, many and, for expanded clones, a class.

D: TRBD1; size: few; V: TRBV10-2; J: TRBJ2-3; DNA: TGCGCCAGCAGGGGGACAGGGTCCACAGATACGCAGTATTTT; CDR3: CASRGTGSTDTQYF
D: NA; size: NA; V: TRBV28; J: TRBJ1-1; DNA: TGTGCCAGCAGTACGCAAAACAGGGTTGGCACTGAAGCTTTCTTT; CDR3: CASSTQNRVGTEAFF
D: TRBD1; size: NA; V: TRBV2; J: TRBJ1-5; DNA: TGTGCCAGCAGTAGGGGACAGGCCAATCAGCCCCAGCATTTT; CDR3: CASSRGQANQPQHF
D: NA; size: NA; V: TRBV14; J: TRBJ1-1; DNA: TGTGCCAGCAGCCAAGAAAGGAACAGTTTGAACACTGAAGCTTTCTTT; CDR3: CASSQERNSLNTEAFF
D: NA; size: NA; V: TRBV6-1; J: TRBJ1-5; DNA: TGTGCCAGCAGTGCCCTACCCGGGCCCAGGGCCGGGCCCCAGCATTTT; CDR3: CASSALPGPRAGPQHF
D: NA; size: few; V: TRBV19; J: TRBJ1-1; DNA: TGTGCCAGTAGTATGCACAGGGAAAAGTCTGAAGCTTTCTTT; CDR3: CASSMHREKSEAFF
D: TRBD1; size: NA; V: TRBV28; J: TRBJ2-6; DNA: TGTGCCAGCAGCGCGGGCGGTTGGTGGCAGGGGGAATCGTCTGGGGCCAACGTCCTGACTTTC; CDR3: CASSAGGWWQGESSGANVLTF
D: NA; size: NA; V: TRBV5-1; J: TRBJ1-6; DNA: TGCGCCAGCAGCTTGGAGCAGGGGAATTCACCCCTCCACTTT; CDR3: CASSLEQGNSPLHF
D: TRBD1; size: NA; V: TRBV5-6; J: TRBJ1-2; DNA: TGTGCCAGCAGCTCAGTCCGACAGGGACGATATGATTATGGCTACACCTTC; CDR3: CASSSVRQGRYDYGYTF
D: NA; size: few; V: TRBV5-1; J: TRBJ2-2; DNA: TGCGCCAGCAGCTTGGACAGGACGGACACCGGGGAGCTGTTTTTT; CDR3: CASSLDRTDTGELFF
D: NA; size: few; V: TRBV2; J: TRBJ2-2; DNA: TGTGCCAGCACTTATTTTGGAGGGACCGGGGAGCTGTTTTTT; CDR3: CASTYFGGTGELFF
D: NA; size: NA; V: TRBV6-5; J: TRBJ1-5; DNA: TGTGCCAGCGCTGACAGCCATCATAATCAGCCCCAGCATTTT; CDR3: CASADSHHNQPQHF
D: TRBD2; size: NA; V: TRBV4-2; J: TRBJ2-1; DNA: TGTGCCAGCAGCCAAGGGGTTGCGGGGGGCATTCTCAATGAGCAGTTCTTC; CDR3: CASSQGVAGGILNEQFF